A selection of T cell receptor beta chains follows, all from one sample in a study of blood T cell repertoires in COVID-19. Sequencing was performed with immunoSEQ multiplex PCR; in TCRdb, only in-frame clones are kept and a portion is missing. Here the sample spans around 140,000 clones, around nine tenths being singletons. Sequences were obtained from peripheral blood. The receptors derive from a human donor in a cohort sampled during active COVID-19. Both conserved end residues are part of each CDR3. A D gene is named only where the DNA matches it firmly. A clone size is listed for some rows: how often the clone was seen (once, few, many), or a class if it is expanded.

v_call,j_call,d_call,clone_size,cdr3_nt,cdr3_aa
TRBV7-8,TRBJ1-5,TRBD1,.,TGTGCCAGCAGCCTTAGGGGTCTGGACAGGGTGAGCAATCAGCCCCAGCATTTT,CASSLRGLDRVSNQPQHF
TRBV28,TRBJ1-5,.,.,TGTGCCAGCAGTTTCTCAAAGAGGGGCAATCAGCCCCAGCATTTT,CASSFSKRGNQPQHF
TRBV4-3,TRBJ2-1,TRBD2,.,TGCGCCAGCAGCCAAGATTCTAGCGGGCTAAACAATGAGCAGTTCTTC,CASSQDSSGLNNEQFF
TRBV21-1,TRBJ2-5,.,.,TGTGCCAGCACGGGACCGGCAGGGGGTTTACAAGAGACCCAGTACTTC,CASTGPAGGLQETQYF
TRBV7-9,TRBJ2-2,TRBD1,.,TGTGCCAGCAGCTTAGCTAATCGGGACAGGGCCGGCGGGGAGCTGTTTTTT,CASSLANRDRAGGELFF
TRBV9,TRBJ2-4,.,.,TGTGCCAGCAGCCGGACACCACAAAACATTCAGTACTTC,CASSRTPQNIQYF
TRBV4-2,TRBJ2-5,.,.,TGTGCCAGCAGCCAAGAATTAGAGCGGATACAGTGGGGAGAGACCCAGTACTTC,CASSQELERIQWGETQYF
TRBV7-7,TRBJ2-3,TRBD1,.,TGTGCTAGCAGCTTAGGGACAGGGCAAGTAGATACGCAGTATTTT,CASSLGTGQVDTQYF
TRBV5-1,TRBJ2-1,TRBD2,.,TGCGCCAGCAGCCGGGGACTAGCGGCTAACAATGAGCAGTTCTTC,CASSRGLAANNEQFF
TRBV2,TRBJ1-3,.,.,TGTGCCAGCAGTTATACTGGAAACACCATATATTTT,CASSYTGNTIYF
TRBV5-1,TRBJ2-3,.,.,TGCGCCAGCAGCTCATTTACTAGCACAGATACGCAGTATTTT,CASSSFTSTDTQYF
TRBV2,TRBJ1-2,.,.,TGTGCCAGCAGTGTGGGGGCGGGTGTTTATGGCTACACCTTC,CASSVGAGVYGYTF
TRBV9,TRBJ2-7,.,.,TGTGCCAGCAGCGTAGATTCGGGAGAGCAGTACTTC,CASSVDSGEQYF
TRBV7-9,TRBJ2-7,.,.,TGTGCCAGCAGCTTATATCATGAGAACTACGAGCAGTACTTC,CASSLYHENYEQYF
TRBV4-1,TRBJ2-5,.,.,TGCGCCAGCAGTTCACAGTCCCAAGAGACCCAGTACTTC,CASSSQSQETQYF
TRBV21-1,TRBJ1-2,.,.,TGTGCCAGCAGCAAAGTGTACAGACGGGACAATCATGGCTACACCTTC,CASSKVYRRDNHGYTF
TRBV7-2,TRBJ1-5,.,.,TGTGCCAGCAGCTTGGCAGGTTATAGCAATCAGCCCCAGCATTTT,CASSLAGYSNQPQHF
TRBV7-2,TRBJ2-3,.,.,TGTGCCAGCAGCTTAGCGGGCCGCACAGATACGCAGTATTTT,CASSLAGRTDTQYF
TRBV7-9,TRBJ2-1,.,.,TGTGCCAGCAGCTTCGGGGGGCCGGGTGAGCAGTTCTTC,CASSFGGPGEQFF
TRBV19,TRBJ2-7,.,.,TGTGCCAGTAGTATCCGACACTCGGGGGAGCAGTACTTC,CASSIRHSGEQYF
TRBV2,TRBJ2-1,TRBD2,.,TGTGCCAGCAGTGAATTGACTAGCGGGGGGCAGGACAATGAGCAGTTCTTC,CASSELTSGGQDNEQFF
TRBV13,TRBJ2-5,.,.,TGTGCCAGCAGCTTTTCCCCCCTTCAGGGGACCCAGTACTTC,CASSFSPLQGTQYF
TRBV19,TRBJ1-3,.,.,TGTGCCAGTAGTATGGTGAGGTCTTACGGAAACACCATATATTTT,CASSMVRSYGNTIYF
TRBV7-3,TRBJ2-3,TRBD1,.,TGTGCCAGCAGCTTATTAGGGGGCACCACAGATACGCAGTATTTT,CASSLLGGTTDTQYF
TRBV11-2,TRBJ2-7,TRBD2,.,TGTGCCAGCAGCTTACTAGCGGGGGGCTACGAGCAGTACTTC,CASSLLAGGYEQYF
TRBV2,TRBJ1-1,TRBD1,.,TGTGCCAGCAGATTGGGACAGTACACTGAAGCTTTCTTT,CASRLGQYTEAFF
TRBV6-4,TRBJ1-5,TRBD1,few,TGTGCCAGCAGTGACTCGCAGGGGGCCCAGCCCCAGCATTTT,CASSDSQGAQPQHF
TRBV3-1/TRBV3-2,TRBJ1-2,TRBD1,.,TGTGCCAGCAGCCACGGGACAGGGGGTGCCTATGGCTACACCTTC,CASSHGTGGAYGYTF